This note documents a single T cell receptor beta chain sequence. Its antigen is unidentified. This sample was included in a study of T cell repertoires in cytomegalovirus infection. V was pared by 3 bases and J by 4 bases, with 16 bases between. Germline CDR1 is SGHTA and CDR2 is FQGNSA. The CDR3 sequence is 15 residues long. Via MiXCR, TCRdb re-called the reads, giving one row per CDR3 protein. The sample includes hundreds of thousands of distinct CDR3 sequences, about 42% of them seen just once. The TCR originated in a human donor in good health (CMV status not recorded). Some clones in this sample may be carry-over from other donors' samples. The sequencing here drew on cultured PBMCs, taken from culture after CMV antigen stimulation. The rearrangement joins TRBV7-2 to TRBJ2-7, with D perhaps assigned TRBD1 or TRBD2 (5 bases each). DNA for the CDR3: TGTGCCAGCAGCTTTGGGGGACCAACCAAATACGAGCAGTACTTC. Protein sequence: CASSFGGPTKYEQYF. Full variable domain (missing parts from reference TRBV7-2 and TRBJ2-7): GAGVSQSPSNKVTEKGKDVELRCDPISGHTALYWYRQSLGQGLEFLIYFQGNSAPDKSGLPSDRFSAERTGGSVSTLTIQRTQQEDSAVYLCASSFGGPTKYEQYFGPGTRLTVT.